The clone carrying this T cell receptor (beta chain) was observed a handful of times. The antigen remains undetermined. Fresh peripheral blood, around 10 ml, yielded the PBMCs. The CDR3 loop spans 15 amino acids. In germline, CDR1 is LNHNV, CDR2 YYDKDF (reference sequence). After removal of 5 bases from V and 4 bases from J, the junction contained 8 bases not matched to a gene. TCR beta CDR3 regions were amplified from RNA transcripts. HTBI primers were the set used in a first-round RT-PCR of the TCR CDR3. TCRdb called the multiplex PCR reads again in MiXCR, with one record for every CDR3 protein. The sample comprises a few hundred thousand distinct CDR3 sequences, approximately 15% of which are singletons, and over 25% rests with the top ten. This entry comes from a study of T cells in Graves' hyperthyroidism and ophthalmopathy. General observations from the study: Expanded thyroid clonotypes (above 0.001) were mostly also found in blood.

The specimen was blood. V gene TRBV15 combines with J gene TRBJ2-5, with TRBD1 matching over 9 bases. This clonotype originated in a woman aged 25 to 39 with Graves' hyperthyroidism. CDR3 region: CATSVGTGFVETQYF. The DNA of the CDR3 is TGTGCCACCAGCGTCGGGACAGGGTTTGTAGAGACCCAGTACTTC.